Following are 8 T cell receptor beta chains from one sample sequenced in a study of T cell changes during pregnancy in multiple sclerosis. The assay was immunoSEQ multiplex PCR, and TCRdb's table has in-frame clones only and misses some. The profile shows under 85,000 clones, 91% of them singletons. Sequencing was performed on CD4+ T cells from peripheral blood mononuclear cells, taken in the third trimester of pregnancy. These receptors were taken from a female donor in good health, enrolled as a control in a pregnancy study.

The rearrangement links TRBV5-1 to TRBJ2-5, with 11 nucleotides matching TRBD1. Per germline, CDR1 SGHRS and CDR2 YFSETQ. The V gene end was trimmed by 4 bases and the J gene end by 4 bases; junction bases not matched to a gene: 6. The CDR3 is 15 amino acids. The DNA for the CDR3 is TGCGCCAGCAGCGCGGACAGGGGGCGACCAGAGACCCAGTACTTC. Translating it yields CASSADRGRPETQYF.

Only one count was recorded for this clone. The V call is TRBV6-4, the J call TRBJ1-2; D possibly corresponds to TRBD1 (5 bases). This CDR3 is built from 17 residues. The ends were cut back, 2 bases at V and 4 bases at J, with 20 bases in the middle. Per germline, CDR1 MRHNA and CDR2 SNTAGT. The CDR3 loop reads CASSDPPAIRVTYGYTF. The CDR3 DNA sequence: TGTGCCAGCAGTGACCCACCGGCCATCAGGGTTACCTATGGCTACACCTTC.

The chain is built from TRBV19 and TRBJ2-1; D is perhaps TRBD1 (8 bases). Per germline, CDR1 LNHDA and CDR2 SQIVND (reference sequence). CDR3 length: 15 residues. V was trimmed by 0 bases and J by 9 bases, leaving 15 bases between them. CDR3 protein: CASSIDRTGRGEQFF. The DNA of the CDR3 is TGTGCCAGTAGTATAGATAGGACAGGGAGGGGTGAGCAGTTCTTC.

The V and J genes are TRBV18 and TRBJ2-4, with D possibly TRBD2 on 7 matching bases. The germline V gene encodes CDR1 KGHSH and CDR2 LQKENI. This CDR3 is built from 16 residues. Trimming shortened V by 0 bases and J by 7 bases, and 16 bases separated the two germline ends. The CDR3 reads CASSPPARGARNIQYF. CDR3 DNA: TGTGCCAGCTCACCACCGGCCCGGGGGGCGAGGAACATTCAGTACTTC.

The rearrangement joins TRBV18 to TRBJ2-7; D perhaps matches TRBD1 (6 bases). V shed 5 bases and J shed 0 bases, with 11 bases lying between them. The CDR3 extends over 14 amino acids. From germline, CDR1 is KGHSH and CDR2 LQKENI. As DNA, the CDR3 is TGTGCCAGCTCAACCGGGACATTCTCCTACGAGCAGTACTTC. Translated, it gives CASSTGTFSYEQYF.

The V gene is TRBV10-1, the J gene TRBJ1-1, with D maybe TRBD1 (5 bases). The V and J ends lost 10 bases and 5 bases respectively, with 20 bases between them. Germline V gene sequence: CDR1 WNHNN, CDR2 SYGVQD (reference sequence). This CDR3 comprises 14 residues. The CDR3 loop reads CATRAHWRETEAFF. The CDR3 region has the DNA TGCGCCACCAGGGCCCATTGGAGGGAGACTGAAGCTTTCTTT.

The chain is built from TRBV30 and TRBJ2-7, with 7 bases aligning to TRBD1. This CDR3 is 11 amino acids long. After removal of 7 bases from V and 3 bases from J, the junction contained 3 bases not matched to a gene. Germline V gene lookup returns CDR1 GTSNPN and CDR2 SVGIG (reference sequence). CDR3 sequence: CALGQLYEQYF. CDR3 bases: TGTGCCTTGGGACAGCTCTACGAGCAGTACTTC.

This clone appeared a few times. The chain couples TRBV14 to TRBJ1-2; D is possibly TRBD1 (5 bases). The germline gives CDR1 SGHDN, CDR2 FVKESK. The CDR3 has 13 residues. V lost 0 bases to trimming and J lost 8 bases, with 10 bases between them. In DNA, the CDR3 is TGTGCCAGCAGCCAAGACAGGGTTCTAGGCTACACCTTC. Its translation is CASSQDRVLGYTF.